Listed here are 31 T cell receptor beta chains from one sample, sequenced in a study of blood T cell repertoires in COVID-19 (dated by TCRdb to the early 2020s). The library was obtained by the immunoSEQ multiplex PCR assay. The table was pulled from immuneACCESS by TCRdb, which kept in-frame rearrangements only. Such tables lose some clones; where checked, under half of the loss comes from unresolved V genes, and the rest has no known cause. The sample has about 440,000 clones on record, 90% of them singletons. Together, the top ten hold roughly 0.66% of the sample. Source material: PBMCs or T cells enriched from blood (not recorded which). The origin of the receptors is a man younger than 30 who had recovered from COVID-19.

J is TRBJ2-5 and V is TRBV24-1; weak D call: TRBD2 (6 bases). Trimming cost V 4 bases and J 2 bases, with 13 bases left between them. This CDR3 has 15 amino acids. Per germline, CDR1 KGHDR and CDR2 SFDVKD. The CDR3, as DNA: TGTGCCACCAGTGAACCGGACGGGAGACAAGAGACCCAGTACTTC. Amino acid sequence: CATSEPDGRQETQYF.

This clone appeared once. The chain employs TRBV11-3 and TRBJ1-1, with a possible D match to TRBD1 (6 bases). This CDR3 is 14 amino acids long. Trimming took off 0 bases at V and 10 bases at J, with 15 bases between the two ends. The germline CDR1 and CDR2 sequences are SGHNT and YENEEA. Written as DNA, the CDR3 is TGTGCCAGCAGCTTAGATCGGGCAGGGGCGGGAGCTTTCTTT. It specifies CASSLDRAGAGAFF.

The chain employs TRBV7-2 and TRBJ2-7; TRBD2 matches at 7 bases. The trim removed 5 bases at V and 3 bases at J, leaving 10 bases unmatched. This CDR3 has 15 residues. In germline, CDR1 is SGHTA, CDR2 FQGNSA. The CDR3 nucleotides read TGTGCCAGCAGCCCGAGGACTAGTAAAAGCTACGAGCAGTACTTC. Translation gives CASSPRTSKSYEQYF. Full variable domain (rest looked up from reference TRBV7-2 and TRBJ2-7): GAGVSQSPSNKVTEKGKDVELRCDPISGHTALYWYRQSLGQGLEFLIYFQGNSAPDKSGLPSDRFSAERTGGSVSTLTIQRTQQEDSAVYLCASSPRTSKSYEQYFGPGTRLTVT.

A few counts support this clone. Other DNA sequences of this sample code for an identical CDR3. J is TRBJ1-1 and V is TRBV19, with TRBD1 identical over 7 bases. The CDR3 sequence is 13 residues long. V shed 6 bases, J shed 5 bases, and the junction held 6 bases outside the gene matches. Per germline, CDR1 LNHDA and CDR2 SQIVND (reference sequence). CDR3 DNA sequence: TGTGCCAGTAGGGAAACAGGGGAGACTGAAGCTTTCTTT. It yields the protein CASRETGETEAFF.

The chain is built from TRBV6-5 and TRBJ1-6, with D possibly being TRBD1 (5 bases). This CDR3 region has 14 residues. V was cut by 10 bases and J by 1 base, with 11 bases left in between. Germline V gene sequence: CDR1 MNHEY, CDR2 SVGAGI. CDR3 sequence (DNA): TGTGCCACCCAGGGTTCGTCCTATAATTCACCCCTCCACTTT. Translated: CATQGSSYNSPLHF.

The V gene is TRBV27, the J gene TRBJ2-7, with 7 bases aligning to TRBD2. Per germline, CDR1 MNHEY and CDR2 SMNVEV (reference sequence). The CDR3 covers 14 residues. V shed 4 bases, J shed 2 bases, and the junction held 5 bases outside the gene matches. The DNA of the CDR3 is TGTGCCAGCAGTTGGGCTAGCGGCCCCTACGAGCAGTACTTC. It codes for CASSWASGPYEQYF.

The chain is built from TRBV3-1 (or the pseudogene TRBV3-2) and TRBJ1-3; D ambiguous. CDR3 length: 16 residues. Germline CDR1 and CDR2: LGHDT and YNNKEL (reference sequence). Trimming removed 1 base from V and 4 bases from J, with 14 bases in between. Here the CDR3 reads CASSQVPGSGGNTIYF. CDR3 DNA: TGTGCCAGCAGCCAAGTCCCGGGGTCCGGAGGAAACACCATATATTTT.

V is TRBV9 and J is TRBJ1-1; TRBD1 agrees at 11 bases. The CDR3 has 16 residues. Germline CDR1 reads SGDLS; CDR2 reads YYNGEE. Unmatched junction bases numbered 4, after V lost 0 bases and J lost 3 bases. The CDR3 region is CASSVGDRGVDTEAFF. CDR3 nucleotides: TGTGCCAGCAGCGTAGGGGACAGGGGGGTGGACACTGAAGCTTTCTTT.

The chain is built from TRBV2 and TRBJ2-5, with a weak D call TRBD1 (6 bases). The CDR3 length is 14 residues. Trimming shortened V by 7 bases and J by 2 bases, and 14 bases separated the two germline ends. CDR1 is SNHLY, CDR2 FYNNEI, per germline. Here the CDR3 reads CASNYRGGQETQYF. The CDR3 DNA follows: TGTGCCAGCAATTACCGAGGGGGACAAGAGACCCAGTACTTC.

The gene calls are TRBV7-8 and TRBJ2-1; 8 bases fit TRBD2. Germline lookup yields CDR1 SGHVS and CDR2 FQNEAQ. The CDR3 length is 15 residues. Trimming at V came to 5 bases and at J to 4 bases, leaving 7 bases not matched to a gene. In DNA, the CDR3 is TGTGCCAGCAGCCATTCCCCGGGAGGGTACAATGAGCAGTTCTTC. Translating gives CASSHSPGGYNEQFF.

CDR3 protein: CASKLSTGPQETQYF. CDR3 in DNA: TGTGCCAGCAAACTAAGCACAGGGCCCCAAGAGACCCAGTACTTC. The chain carries TRBV2 and TRBJ2-5; the D gene is possibly TRBD1 (6 bases). The CDR3 loop spans 15 amino acids. V was trimmed by 7 bases and J by 1 base, leaving 16 bases between them. Germline V CDR1 and CDR2: SNHLY, FYNNEI.

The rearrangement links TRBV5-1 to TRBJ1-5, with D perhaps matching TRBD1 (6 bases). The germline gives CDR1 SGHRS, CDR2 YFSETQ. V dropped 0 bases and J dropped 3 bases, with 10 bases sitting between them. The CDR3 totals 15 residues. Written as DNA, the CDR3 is TGCGCCAGCAGCTTGGCCGGGACATTCAATCAGCCCCAGCATTTT. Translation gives CASSLAGTFNQPQHF.

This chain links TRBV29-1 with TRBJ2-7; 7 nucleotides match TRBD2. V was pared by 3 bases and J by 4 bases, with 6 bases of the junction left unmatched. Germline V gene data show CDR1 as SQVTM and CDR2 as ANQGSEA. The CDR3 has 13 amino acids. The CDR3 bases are TGCAGCGTTGAGGGCGGGAGTCGGTACGAGCAGTACTTC. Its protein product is CSVEGGSRYEQYF.

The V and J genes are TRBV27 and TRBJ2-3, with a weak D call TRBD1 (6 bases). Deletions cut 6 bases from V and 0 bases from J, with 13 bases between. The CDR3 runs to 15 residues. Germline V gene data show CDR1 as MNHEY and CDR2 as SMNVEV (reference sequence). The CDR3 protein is CASRPGVLSTDTQYF. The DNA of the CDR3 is TGTGCCAGCAGACCAGGGGTTCTTAGCACAGATACGCAGTATTTT.

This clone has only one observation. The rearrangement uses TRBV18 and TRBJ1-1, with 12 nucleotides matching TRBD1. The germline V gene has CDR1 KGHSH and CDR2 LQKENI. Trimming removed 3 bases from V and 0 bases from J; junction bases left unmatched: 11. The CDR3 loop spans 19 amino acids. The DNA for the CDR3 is TGTGCCAGCTCACCCCCGTCCGGGACAGGGGGCTTAATGAACACTGAAGCTTTCTTT. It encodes CASSPPSGTGGLMNTEAFF.

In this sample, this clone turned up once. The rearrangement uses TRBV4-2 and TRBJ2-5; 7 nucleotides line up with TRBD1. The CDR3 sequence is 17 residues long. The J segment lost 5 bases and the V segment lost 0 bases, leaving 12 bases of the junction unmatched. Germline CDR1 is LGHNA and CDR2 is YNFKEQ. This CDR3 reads CASSQDRTGEIRETQYF. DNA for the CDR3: TGTGCCAGCAGCCAAGATCGCACAGGGGAGATTCGGGAGACCCAGTACTTC.

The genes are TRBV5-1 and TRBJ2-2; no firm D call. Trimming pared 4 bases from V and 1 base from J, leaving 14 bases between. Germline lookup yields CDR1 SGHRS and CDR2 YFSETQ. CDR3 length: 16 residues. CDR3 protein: CASSTSTSLNTGELFF. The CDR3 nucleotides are TGCGCCAGCAGCACTTCAACGTCCCTGAACACCGGGGAGCTGTTTTTT. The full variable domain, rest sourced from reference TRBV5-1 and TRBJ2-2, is KAGVTQTPRYLIKTRGQQVTLSCSPISGHRSVSWYQQTPGQGLQFLFEYFSETQRNKGNFPGRFSGRQFSNSRSEMNVSTLELGDSALYLCASSTSTSLNTGELFFGEGSRLTVL.

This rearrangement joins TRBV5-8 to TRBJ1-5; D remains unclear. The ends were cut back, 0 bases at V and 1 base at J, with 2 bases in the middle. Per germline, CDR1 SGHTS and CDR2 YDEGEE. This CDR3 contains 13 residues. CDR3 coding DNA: TGTGCCAGCAGCTTGGCGAGCAATCAGCCCCAGCATTTT. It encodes CASSLASNQPQHF.

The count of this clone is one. For the CDR3, the DNA is TGCAGCGTGATGAGGAGCGGGGAGCTGTTTTTT. Encoded protein: CSVMRSGELFF. The chain uses TRBV29-1 and TRBJ2-2; the D is unclear. V shed 6 bases and J shed 7 bases, with 9 bases lying between them. The CDR3 extends over 11 amino acids. The germline CDR1 and CDR2 sequences are SQVTM and ANQGSEA.

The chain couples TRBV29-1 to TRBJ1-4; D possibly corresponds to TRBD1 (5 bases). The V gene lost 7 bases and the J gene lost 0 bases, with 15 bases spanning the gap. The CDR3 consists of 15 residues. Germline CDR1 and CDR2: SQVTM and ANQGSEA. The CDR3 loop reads CSAGAQGATNEKLFF. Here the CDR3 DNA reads TGCAGCGCAGGAGCCCAGGGTGCAACTAATGAAAAACTGTTTTTT.

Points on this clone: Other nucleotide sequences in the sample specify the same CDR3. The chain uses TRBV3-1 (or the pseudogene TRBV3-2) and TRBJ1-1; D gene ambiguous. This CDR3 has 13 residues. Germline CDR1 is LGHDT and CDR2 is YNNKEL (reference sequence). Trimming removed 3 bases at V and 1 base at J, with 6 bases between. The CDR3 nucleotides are TGTGCCAGCAGCCACCAGGAGAACACTGAAGCTTTCTTT. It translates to CASSHQENTEAFF.

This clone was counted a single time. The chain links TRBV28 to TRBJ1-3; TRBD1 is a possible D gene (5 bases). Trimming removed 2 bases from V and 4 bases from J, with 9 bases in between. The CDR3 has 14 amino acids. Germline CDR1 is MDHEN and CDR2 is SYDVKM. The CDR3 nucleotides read TGTGCCAGCAGTTTAGCAGGGTACGGAAACACCATATATTTT. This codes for CASSLAGYGNTIYF.

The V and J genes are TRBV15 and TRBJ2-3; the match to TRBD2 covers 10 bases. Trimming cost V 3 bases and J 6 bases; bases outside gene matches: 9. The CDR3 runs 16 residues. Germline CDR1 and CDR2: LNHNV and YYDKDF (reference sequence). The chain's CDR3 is CATSSERGGRWDTQYF. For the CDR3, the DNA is TGTGCCACCAGCAGTGAGCGGGGGGGCCGTTGGGATACGCAGTATTTT. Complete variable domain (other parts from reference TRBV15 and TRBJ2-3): DAMVIQNPRYQVTQFGKPVTLSCSQTLNHNVMYWYQQKSSQAPKLLFHYYDKDFNNEADTPDNFQSRRPNTSFCFLDIRSPGLGDTAMYLCATSSERGGRWDTQYFGPGTRLTVL.

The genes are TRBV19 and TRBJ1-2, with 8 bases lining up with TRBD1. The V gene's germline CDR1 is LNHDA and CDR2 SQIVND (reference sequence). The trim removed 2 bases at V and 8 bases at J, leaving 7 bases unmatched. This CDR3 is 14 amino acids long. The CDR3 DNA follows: TGTGCCAGTAGTATATACTCCGGGACAGGAGGCTACACCTTC. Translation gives CASSIYSGTGGYTF.

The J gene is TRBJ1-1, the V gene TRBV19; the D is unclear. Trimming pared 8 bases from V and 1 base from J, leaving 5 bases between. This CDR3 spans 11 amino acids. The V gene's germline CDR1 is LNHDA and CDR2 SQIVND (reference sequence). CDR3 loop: CASGPNTEAFF. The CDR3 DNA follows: TGTGCCAGTGGCCCGAACACTGAAGCTTTCTTT.

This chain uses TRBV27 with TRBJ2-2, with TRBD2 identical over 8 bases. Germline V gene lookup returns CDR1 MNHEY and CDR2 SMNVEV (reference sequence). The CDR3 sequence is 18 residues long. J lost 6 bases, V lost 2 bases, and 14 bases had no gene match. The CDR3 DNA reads TGTGCCAGCAGTTTAAGGGGTAGCGGGAAAACCTTGTCCGGGGAGCTGTTTTTT. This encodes CASSLRGSGKTLSGELFF.

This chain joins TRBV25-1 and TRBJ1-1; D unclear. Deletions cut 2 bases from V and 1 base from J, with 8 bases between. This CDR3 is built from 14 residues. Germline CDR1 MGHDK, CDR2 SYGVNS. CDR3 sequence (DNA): TGTGCCAGCAGTGAACCCGGTTCGAACACTGAAGCTTTCTTT. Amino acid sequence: CASSEPGSNTEAFF.

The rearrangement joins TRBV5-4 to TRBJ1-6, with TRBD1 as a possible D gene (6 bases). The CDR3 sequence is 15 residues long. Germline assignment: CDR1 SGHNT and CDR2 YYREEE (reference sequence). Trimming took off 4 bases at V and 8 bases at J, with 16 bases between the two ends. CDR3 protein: CASSRGTPDDSPLHF. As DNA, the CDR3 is TGTGCCAGCAGCAGGGGGACACCGGACGATTCACCCCTCCACTTT. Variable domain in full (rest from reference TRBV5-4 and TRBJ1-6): ETGVTQSPTHLIKTRGQQVTLRCSSQSGHNTVSWYQQALGQGPQFIFQYYREEENGRGNFPPRFSGLQFPNYSSELNVNALELDDSALYLCASSRGTPDDSPLHFGNGTRLTVT.

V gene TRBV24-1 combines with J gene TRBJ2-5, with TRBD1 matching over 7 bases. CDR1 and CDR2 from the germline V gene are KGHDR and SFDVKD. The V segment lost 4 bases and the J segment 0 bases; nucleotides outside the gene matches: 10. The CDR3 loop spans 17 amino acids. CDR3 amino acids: CATSDLKGQSYQETQYF. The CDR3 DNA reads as TGTGCCACCAGTGACCTCAAGGGACAGTCGTACCAAGAGACCCAGTACTTC.

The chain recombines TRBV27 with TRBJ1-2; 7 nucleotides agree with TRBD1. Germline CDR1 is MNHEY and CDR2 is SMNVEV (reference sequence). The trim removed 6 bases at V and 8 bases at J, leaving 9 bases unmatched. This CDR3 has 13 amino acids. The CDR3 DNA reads TGTGCCAGCAGCTATGGACAGGAGAGGGGCTACACCTTC. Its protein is CASSYGQERGYTF.

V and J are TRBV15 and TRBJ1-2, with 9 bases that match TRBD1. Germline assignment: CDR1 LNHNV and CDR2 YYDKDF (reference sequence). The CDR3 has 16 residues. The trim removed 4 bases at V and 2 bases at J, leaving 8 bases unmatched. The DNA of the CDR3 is TGTGCCACCAGCACCATGAGGGGACAGGGAAACTATGGCTACACCTTC. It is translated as CATSTMRGQGNYGYTF.